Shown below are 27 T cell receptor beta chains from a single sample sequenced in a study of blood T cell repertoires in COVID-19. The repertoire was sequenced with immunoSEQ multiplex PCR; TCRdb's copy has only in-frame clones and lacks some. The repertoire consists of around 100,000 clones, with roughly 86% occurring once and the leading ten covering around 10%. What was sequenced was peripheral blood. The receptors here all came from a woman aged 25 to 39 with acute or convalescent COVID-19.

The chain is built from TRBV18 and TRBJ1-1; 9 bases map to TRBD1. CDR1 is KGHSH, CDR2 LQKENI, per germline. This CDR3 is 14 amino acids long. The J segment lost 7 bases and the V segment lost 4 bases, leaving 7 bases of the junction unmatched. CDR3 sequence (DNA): TGTGCCAGCTCACTTGACAGGGGGAGTCGTGAAGCTTTCTTT. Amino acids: CASSLDRGSREAFF. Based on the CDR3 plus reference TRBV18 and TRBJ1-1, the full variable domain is NAGVMQNPRHLVRRRGQEARLRCSPMKGHSHVYWYRQLPEEGLKFMVYLQKENIIDESGMPKERFSAEFPKEGPSILRIQQVVRGDSAAYFCASSLDRGSREAFFGQGTRLTVV.

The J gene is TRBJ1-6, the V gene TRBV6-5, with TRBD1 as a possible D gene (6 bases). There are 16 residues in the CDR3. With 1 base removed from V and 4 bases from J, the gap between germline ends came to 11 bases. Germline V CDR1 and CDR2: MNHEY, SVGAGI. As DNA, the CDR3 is TGTGCCAGCAGTTACTTGGCCAGGGGTTATAATTCACCCCTCCACTTT. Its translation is CASSYLARGYNSPLHF.

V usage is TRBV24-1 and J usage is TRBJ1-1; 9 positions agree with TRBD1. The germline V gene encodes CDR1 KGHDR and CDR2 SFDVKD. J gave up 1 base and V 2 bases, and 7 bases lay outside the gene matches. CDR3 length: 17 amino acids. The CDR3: CATSDWGQGRSNTEAFF. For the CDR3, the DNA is TGTGCCACCAGTGATTGGGGACAGGGACGGTCGAACACTGAAGCTTTCTTT.

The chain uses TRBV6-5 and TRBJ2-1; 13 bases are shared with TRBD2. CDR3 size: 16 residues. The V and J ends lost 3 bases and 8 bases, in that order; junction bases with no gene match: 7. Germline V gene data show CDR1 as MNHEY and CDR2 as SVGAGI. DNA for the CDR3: TGTGCCAGCAGTTATGGGACTAGCGGGGTGGGTTATGAGCAGTTCTTC. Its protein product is CASSYGTSGVGYEQFF.

The CDR3 bases are TGTGCCAGCTCACCCCCCGGGACAGGGAAAAATGAAAAACTGTTTTTT. It specifies CASSPPGTGKNEKLFF. The V call is TRBV18, the J call TRBJ1-4; TRBD1 aligns across 9 bases. The CDR3 extends over 16 amino acids. The germline V gene has CDR1 KGHSH and CDR2 LQKENI. Losses at the gene ends were 3 bases for V and 5 bases for J; bases not matched to a gene: 7.

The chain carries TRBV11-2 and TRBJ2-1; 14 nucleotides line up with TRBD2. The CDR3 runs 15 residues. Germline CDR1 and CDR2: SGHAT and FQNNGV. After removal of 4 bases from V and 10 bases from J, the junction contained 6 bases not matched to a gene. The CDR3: CASSSTGLAGGEQFF. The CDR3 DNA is TGTGCCAGCAGCTCTACCGGACTAGCGGGGGGCGAGCAGTTCTTC.

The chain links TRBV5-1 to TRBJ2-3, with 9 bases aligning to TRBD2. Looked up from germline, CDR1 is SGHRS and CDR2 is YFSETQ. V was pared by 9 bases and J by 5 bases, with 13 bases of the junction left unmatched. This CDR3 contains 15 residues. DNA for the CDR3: TGCGCCACCACGATAGCGGGGGTTGGTATAGATACGCAGTATTTT. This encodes CATTIAGVGIDTQYF.

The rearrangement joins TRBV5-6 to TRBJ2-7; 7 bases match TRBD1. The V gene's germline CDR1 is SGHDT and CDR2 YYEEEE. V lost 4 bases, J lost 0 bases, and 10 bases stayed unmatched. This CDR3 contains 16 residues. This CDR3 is CASSPMPGQSSYEQYF. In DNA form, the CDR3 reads TGTGCCAGCAGCCCTATGCCGGGACAGAGCTCCTACGAGCAGTACTTC.

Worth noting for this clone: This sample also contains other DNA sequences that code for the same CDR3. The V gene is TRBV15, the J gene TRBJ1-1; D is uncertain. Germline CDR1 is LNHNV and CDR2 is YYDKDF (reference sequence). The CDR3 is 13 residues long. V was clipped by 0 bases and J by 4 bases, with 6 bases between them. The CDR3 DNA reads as TGTGCCACCAGCAGAGATCGGGTCACTGAAGCTTTCTTT. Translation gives CATSRDRVTEAFF.

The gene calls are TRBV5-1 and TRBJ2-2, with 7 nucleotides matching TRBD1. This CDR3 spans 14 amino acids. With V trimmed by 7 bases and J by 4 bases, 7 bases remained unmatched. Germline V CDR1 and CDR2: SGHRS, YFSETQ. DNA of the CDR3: TGCGCCAGCGCTTTTCCAGGGGGCACCGGGGAGCTGTTTTTT. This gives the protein CASAFPGGTGELFF.

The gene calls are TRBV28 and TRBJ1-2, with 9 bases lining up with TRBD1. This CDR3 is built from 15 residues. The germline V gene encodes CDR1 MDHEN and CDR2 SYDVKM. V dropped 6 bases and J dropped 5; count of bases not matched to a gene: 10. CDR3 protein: CASSQGTGGGYGYTF. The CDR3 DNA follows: TGTGCCAGCAGCCAAGGAACAGGGGGCGGTTATGGCTACACCTTC.

CDR3 nucleotide sequence: TGCGCCAGCAGCTTGGAGGGACTCTACAATGAGCAGTTCTTC. This encodes CASSLEGLYNEQFF. V is TRBV5-1 and J is TRBJ2-1, with a weak D call TRBD2 (6 bases). Germline CDR1 SGHRS, CDR2 YFSETQ. The CDR3 is made up of 14 amino acids. V lost 0 bases, J lost 3 bases, and 7 bases lay in between.

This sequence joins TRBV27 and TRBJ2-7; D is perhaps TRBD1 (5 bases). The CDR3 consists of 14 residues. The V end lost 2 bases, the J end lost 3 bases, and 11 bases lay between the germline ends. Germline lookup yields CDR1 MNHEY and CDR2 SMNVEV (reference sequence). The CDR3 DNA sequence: TGTGCCAGCAGTTTACAGGGAATGGACTACGAGCAGTACTTC. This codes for CASSLQGMDYEQYF.

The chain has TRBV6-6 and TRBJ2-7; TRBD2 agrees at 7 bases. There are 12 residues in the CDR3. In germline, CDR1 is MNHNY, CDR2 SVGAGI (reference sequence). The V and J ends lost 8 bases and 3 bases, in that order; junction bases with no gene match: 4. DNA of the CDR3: TGTGCCAGCTCGGCTAGCGGCTACGAGCAGTACTTC. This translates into CASSASGYEQYF.

The chain's CDR3 is CASSSLAGGRGVDTQYF. The CDR3 DNA reads as TGTGCCAGCAGTTCGCTAGCGGGGGGGCGAGGGGTAGATACGCAGTATTTT. The J gene is TRBJ2-3, the V gene TRBV27, with 12 bases fitting TRBD2. The CDR3 runs 17 residues. With V trimmed by 4 bases and J by 5 bases, 10 bases remained unmatched. The V gene's germline CDR1 is MNHEY and CDR2 SMNVEV (reference sequence).

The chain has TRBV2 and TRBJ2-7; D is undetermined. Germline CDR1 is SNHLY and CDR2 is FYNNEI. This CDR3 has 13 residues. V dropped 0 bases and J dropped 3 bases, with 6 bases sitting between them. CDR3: CASSEAQDYEQYF. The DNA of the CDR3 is TGTGCCAGCAGTGAAGCGCAGGACTACGAGCAGTACTTC.

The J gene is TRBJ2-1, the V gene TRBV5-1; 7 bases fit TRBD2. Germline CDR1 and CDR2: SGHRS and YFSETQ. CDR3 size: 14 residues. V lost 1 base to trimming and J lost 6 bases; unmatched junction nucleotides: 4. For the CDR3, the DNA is TGCGCCAGCAGCTTGTGGGCGGGGGTCAATGAGCAGTTCTTC. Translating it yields CASSLWAGVNEQFF.

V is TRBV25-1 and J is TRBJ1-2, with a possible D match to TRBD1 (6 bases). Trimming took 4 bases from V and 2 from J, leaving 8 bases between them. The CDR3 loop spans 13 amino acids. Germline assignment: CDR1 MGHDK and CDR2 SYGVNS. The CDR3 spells CASSVQGNYGYTF. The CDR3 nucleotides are TGTGCCAGCAGTGTGCAGGGGAACTATGGCTACACCTTC.

The CDR3 DNA is TGTGCCAGCAGTCATCCGGGACAGTCCGTATACGAGCAGTACTTC. Amino acid sequence: CASSHPGQSVYEQYF. The chain employs TRBV27 and TRBJ2-7; 7 nucleotides match TRBD1. The CDR3 length is 15 residues. The ends lost 5 bases at V and 4 bases at J; junction bases unmatched: 11. Germline V lookup: CDR1 MNHEY, CDR2 SMNVEV (reference sequence).

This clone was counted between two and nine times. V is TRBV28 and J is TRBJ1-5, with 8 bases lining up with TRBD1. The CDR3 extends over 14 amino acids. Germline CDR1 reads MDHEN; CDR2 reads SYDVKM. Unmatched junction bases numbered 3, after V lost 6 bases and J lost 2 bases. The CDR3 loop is CASSVTGGNQPQHF. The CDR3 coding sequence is TGTGCCAGCAGCGTGACAGGGGGCAATCAGCCCCAGCATTTT.

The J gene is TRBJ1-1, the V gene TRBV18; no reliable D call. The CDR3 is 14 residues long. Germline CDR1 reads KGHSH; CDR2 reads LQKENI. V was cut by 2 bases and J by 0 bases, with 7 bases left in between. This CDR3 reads CASSPTLMNTEAFF. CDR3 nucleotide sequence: TGTGCCAGCTCACCAACATTAATGAACACTGAAGCTTTCTTT.

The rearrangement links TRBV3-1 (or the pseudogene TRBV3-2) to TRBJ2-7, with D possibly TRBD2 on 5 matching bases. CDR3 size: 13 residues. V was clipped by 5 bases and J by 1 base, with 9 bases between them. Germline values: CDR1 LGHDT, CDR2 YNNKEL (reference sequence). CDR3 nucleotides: TGTGCCAGCAGCGGACTCCTTTCCTACGAGCAGTACTTC. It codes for CASSGLLSYEQYF.

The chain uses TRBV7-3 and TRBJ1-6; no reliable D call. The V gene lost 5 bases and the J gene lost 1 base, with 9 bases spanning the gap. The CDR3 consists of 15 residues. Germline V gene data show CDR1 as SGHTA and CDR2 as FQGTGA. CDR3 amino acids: CASSAGRSYNSPLHF. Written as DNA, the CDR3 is TGTGCCAGCAGCGCGGGCAGGTCCTATAATTCACCCCTCCACTTT.

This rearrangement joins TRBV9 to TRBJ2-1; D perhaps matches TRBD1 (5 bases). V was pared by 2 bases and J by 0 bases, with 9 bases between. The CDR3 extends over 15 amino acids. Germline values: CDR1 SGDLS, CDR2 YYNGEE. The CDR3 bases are TGTGCCAGCAGCGTCAGGGTTAGCTCCTACAATGAGCAGTTCTTC. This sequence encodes CASSVRVSSYNEQFF.

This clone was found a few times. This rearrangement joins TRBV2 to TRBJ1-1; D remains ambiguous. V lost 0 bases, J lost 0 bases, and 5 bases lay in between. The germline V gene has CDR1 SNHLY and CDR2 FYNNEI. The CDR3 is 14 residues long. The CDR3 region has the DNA TGTGCCAGCAGTGAAGCCCGGTTGAACACTGAAGCTTTCTTT. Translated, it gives CASSEARLNTEAFF. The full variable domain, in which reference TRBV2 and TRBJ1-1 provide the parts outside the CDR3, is EPEVTQTPSHQVTQMGQEVILRCVPISNHLYFYWYRQILGQKVEFLVSFYNNEISEKSEIFDDQFSVERPDGSNFTLKIRSTKLEDSAMYFCASSEARLNTEAFFGQGTRLTVV.

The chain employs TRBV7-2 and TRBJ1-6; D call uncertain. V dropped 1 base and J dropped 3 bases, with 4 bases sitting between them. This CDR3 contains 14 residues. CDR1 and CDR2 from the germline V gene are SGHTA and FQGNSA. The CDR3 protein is CASSLDGYNSPLHF. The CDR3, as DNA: TGTGCCAGCAGCTTAGACGGCTATAATTCACCCCTCCACTTT.

The CDR3 protein is CASSLRTASYEQYF. CDR3 bases: TGTGCCAGCAGTTTAAGGACAGCTTCCTACGAGCAGTACTTC. The chain recombines TRBV28 with TRBJ2-7, with D tentatively TRBD1 (6 bases). The V gene lost 2 bases and the J gene lost 1 base, with 9 bases spanning the gap. Germline values: CDR1 MDHEN, CDR2 SYDVKM. This CDR3 has 14 residues.